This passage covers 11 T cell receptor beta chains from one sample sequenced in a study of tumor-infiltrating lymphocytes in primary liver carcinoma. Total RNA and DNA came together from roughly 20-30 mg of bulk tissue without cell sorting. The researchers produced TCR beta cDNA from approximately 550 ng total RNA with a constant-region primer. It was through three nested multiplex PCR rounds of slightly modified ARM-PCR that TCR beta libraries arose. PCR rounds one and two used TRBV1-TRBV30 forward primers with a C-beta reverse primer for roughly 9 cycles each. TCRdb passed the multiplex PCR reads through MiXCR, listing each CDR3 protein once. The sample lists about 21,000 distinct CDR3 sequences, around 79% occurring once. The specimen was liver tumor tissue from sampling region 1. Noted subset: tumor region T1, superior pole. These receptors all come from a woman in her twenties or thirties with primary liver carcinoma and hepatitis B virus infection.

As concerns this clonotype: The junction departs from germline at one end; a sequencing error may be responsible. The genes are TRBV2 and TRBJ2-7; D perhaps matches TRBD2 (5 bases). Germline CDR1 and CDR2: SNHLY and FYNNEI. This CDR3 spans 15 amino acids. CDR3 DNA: TGTCCCAGCGGTGATCTGCGGCCAGGAACCTATGAGCAGTACTTC. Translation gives CPSGDLRPGTYEQYF.

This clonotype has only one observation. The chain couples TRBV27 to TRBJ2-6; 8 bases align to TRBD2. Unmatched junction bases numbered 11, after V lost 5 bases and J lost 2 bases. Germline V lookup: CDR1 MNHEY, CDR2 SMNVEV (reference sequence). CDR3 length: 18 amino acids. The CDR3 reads CASSPEGTRAPGANVLTF. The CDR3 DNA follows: TGTGCCAGCAGTCCGGAGGGGACTAGAGCTCCTGGGGCCAACGTCCTGACTTTC.

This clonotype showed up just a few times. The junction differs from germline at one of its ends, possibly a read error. CDR3 residues: CASILDRTVTDELFF. The CDR3 DNA reads as TGTGCCAGCATCTTAGATCGGACCGTAACCGACGAGCTGTTTTTT. The chain couples TRBV11-2 to TRBJ2-2, with D unclear. Germline loops: CDR1 SGHAT, CDR2 FQNNGV. This CDR3 contains 15 residues. Drawing the rest from reference TRBV11-2 and TRBJ2-2, the complete variable domain is EAGVAQSPRYKIIEKRQSVAFWCNPISGHATLYWYQQILGQGPKLLIQFQNNGVVDDSQLPKDRFSAERLKGVDSTLKIQPAKLEDSAVYLCASILDRTVTDELFFGEGSRLTVL.

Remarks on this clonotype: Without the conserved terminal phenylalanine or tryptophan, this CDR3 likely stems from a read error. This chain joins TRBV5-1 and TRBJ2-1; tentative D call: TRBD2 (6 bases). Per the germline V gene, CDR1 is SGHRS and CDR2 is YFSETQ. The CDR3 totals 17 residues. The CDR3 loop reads CASSWGAGYSTYNEQFL. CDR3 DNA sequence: TGCGCTAGCAGCTGGGGCGCGGGATACTCAACCTACAATGAGCAGTTCCTC.

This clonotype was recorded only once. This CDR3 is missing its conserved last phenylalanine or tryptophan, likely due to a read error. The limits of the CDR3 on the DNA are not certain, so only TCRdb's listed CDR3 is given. The CDR3 protein is CASSPRTGFTGEMFL. V is TRBV6-5 and J is TRBJ2-2; TRBD1, the D gene given by the table, was not confirmed from the DNA. The CDR3 contains 15 residues when both ends are counted. The germline V gene encodes CDR1 MNHEY and CDR2 SVGAGI.

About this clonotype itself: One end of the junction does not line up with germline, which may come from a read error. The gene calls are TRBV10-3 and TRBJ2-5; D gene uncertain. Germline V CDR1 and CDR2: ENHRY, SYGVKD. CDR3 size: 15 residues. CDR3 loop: CALSELAIRQETQYF. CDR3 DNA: TGTGCCCTCAGTGAGTTGGCTATCAGACAAGAGACCCAGTACTTC.

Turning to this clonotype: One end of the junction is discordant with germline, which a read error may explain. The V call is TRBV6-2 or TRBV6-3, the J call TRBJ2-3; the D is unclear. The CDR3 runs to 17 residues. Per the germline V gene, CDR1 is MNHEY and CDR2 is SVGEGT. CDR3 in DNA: TGTGCCAGGAGTTACGAGGTGCGCAGACTTAGAGGAGATACGCAGTATTTT. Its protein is CARSYEVRRLRGDTQYF.

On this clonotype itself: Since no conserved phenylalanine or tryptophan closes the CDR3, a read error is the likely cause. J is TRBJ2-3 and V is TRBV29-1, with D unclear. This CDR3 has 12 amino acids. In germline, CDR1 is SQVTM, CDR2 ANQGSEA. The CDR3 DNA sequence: TGCAGGGTCGAAAAGGCGACGGCTACGCAGTATGTT. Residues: CRVEKATATQYV.

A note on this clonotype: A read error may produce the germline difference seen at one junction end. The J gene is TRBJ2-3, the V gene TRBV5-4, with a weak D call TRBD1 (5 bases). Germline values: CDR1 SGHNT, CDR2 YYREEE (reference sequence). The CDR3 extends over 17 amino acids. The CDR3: CANSVGGHPPPTYTQYF. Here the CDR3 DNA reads TGTGCCAACAGCGTAGGCGGACACCCTCCACCCACATATACGCAGTATTTT.

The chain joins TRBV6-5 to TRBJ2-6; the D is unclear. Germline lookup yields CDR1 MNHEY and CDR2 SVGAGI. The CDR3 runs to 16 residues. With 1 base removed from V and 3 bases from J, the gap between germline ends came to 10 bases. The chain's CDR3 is CASSYLGSDGANVLTF. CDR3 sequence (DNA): TGTGCCAGCAGTTACTTAGGCAGCGATGGGGCCAACGTCCTGACTTTC.

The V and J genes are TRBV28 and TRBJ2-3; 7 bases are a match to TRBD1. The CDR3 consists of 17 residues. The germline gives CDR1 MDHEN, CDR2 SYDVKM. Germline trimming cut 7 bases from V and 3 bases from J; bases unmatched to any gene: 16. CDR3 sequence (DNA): TGTGCCAGCATTCTCGCAAAACAGGGGCGATCGACAGATACGCAGTATTTT. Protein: CASILAKQGRSTDTQYF.